This T cell receptor (beta chain) is drawn from a study of a mutant IDH1 vaccine in newly diagnosed glioma. Points on this clone: Its cognate antigen is unknown.

Clones were sequenced by immunoSEQ multiplex PCR, and TCRdb holds only the in-frame ones, with some missing. The table includes about 36,000 clones, 80% detected once. The time point denotes: week 11, during vaccination. All doses held 300 ug of mutant IDH1 20-mer peptide, with topical imiquimod. The germline V and J ends were trimmed by 3 bases and 3 bases, with 20 bases remaining between them. CDR1 is SGHNT, CDR2 YENEEA, per germline. The length of the CDR3 is 17 residues. This TCR came from a woman younger than 45 with glioma. Some clones in this sample may be carry-over from other donors' samples. Here the sequenced sample was peripheral blood mononuclear cells (PBMCs), taken from a glioma patient whose treatment included an IDH1 peptide vaccine. V usage is TRBV11-3 and J usage is TRBJ1-1; D possibly corresponds to TRBD1 (5 bases). The CDR3 DNA reads as TGTGCCAGCAGCTTTTTCTACGGGGGGTTCGGGGACACTGAAGCTTTCTTT. Protein: CASSFFYGGFGDTEAFF.